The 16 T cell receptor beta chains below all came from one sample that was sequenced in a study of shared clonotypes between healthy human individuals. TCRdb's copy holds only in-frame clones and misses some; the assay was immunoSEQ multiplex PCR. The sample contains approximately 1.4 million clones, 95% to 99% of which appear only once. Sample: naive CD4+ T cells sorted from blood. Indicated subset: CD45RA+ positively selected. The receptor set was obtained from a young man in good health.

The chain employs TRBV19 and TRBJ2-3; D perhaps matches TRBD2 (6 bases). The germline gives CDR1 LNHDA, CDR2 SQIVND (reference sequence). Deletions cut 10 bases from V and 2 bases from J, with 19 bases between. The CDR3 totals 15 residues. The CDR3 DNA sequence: TGTGCCACATCCCTCCCCTCGGGGGACACAGATACGCAGTATTTT. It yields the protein CATSLPSGDTDTQYF.

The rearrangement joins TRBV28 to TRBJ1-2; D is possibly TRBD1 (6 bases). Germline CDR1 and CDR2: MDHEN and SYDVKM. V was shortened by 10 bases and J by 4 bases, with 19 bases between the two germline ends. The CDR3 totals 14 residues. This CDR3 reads CATLLGLGGYGYTF. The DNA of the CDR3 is TGTGCCACCCTTCTCGGTTTAGGGGGCTATGGCTACACCTTC.

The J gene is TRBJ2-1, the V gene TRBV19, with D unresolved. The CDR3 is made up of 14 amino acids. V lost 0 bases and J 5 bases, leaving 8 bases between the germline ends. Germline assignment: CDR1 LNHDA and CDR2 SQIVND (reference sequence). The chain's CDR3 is CASSIETIDNEQFF. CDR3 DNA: TGTGCCAGTAGTATAGAAACTATTGACAATGAGCAGTTCTTC.

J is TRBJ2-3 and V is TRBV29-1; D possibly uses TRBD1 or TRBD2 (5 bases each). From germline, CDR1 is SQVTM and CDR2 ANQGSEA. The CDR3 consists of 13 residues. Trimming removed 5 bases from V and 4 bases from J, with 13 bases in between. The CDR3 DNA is TGCAGCGTTTCGTTTGGGGGAGCAGATACGCAGTATTTT. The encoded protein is CSVSFGGADTQYF.

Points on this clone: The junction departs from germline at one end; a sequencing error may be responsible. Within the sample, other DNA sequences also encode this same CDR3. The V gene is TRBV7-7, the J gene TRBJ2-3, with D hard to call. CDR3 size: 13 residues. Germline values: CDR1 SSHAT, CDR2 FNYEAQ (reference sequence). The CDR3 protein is CASSLDFTDTQYF. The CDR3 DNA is TGTGCTAGCAGCTTAGACTTTACAGATACGCAGTATTTT.

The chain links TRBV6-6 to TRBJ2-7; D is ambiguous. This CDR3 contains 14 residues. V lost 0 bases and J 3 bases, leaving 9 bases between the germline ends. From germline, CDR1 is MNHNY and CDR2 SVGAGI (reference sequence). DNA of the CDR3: TGTGCCAGCAGTTACTCGTATGGCTACTACGAGCAGTACTTC. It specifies CASSYSYGYYEQYF.

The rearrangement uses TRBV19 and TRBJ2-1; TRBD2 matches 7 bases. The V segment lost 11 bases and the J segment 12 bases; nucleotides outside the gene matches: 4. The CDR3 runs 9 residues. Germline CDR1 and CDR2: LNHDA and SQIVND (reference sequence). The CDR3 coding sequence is TGTGCCGAAGGGAGGGGGCAGTTCTTC. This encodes CAEGRGQFF.

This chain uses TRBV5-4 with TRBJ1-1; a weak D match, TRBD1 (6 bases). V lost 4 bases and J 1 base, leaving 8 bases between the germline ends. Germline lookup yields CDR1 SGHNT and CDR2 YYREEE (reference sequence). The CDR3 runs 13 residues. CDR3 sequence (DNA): TGTGCCAGCAGCGGACAGAGGAACACTGAAGCTTTCTTT. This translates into CASSGQRNTEAFF.

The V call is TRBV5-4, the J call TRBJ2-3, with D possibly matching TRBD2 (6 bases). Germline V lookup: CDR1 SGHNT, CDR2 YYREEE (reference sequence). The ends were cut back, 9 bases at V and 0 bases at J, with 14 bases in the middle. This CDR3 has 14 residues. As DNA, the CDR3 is TGTGCCACTACTAGCAAACCTAGCACAGATACGCAGTATTTT. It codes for CATTSKPSTDTQYF. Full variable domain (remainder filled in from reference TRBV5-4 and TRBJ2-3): ETGVTQSPTHLIKTRGQQVTLRCSSQSGHNTVSWYQQALGQGPQFIFQYYREEENGRGNFPPRFSGLQFPNYSSELNVNALELDDSALYLCATTSKPSTDTQYFGPGTRLTVL.

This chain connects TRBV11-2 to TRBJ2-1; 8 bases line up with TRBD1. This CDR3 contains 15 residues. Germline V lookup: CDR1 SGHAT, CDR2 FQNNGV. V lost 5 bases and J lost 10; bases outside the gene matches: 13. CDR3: CASSPGTGPLGEQFF. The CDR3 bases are TGTGCCAGCAGCCCCGGGACAGGACCCCTTGGAGAGCAGTTCTTC.

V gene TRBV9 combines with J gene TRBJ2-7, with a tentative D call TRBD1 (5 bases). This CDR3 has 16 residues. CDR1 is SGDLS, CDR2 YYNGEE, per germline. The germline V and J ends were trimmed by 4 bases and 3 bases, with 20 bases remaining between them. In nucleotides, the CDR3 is TGTGCCAGCAGCCCAGGTTCGGGCAGGGTGAGCTACGAGCAGTACTTC. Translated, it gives CASSPGSGRVSYEQYF.

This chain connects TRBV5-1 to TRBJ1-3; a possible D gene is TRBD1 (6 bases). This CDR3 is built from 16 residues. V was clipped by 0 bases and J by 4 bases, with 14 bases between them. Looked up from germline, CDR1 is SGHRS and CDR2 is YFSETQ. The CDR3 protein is CASSLDPGTKGNTIYF. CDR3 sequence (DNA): TGCGCCAGCAGCTTGGACCCAGGGACAAAGGGAAACACCATATATTTT.

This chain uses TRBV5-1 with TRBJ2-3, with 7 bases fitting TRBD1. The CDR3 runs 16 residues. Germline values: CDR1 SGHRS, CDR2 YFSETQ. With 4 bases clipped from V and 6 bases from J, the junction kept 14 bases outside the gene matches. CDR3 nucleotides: TGCGCCAGCAGCAGATCAGGGACAGTAAGGGGGGATACGCAGTATTTT. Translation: CASSRSGTVRGDTQYF.

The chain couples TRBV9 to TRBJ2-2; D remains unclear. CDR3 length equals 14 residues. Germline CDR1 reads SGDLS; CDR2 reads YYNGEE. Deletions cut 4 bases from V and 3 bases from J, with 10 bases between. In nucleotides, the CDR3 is TGTGCCAGCAGCCCCCGCGCCGACACCGGGGAGCTGTTTTTT. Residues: CASSPRADTGELFF. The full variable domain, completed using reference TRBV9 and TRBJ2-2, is DSGVTQTPKHLITATGQRVTLRCSPRSGDLSVYWYQQSLDQGLQFLIQYYNGEERAKGNILERFSAQQFPDLHSELNLSSLELGDSALYFCASSPRADTGELFFGEGSRLTVL.

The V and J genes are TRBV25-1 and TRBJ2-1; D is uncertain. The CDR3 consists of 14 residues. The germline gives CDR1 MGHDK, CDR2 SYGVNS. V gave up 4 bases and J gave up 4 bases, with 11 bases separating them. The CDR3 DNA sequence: TGTGCCAGCAGTGCTGCCGGAAGTTACAATGAGCAGTTCTTC. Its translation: CASSAAGSYNEQFF. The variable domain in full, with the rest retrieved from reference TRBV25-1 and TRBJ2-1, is EADIYQTPRYLVIGTGKKITLECSQTMGHDKMYWYQQDPGMELHLIHYSYGVNSTEKGDLSSESTVSRIRTEHFPLTLESARPSHTSQYLCASSAAGSYNEQFFGPGTRLTVL.

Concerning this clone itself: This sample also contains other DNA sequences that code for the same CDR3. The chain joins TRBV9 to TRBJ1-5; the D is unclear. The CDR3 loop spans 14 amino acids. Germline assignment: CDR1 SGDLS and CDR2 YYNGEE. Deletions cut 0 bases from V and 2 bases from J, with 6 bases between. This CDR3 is CASSVDLGNQPQHF. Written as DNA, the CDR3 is TGTGCCAGCAGCGTAGACCTTGGCAATCAGCCCCAGCATTTT.